This TCR beta chain is drawn from a study of blood T cell repertoires in COVID-19. Across the whole study: Some COVID-19 samples were acute and others convalescent; all came from the United States, Italy and Spain.

Data came from immunoSEQ multiplex PCR; TCRdb stores just in-frame clones and leaves some out. This table holds 150,000 to 200,000 clones, more than 75% found once. V was pared by 3 bases and J by 0 bases, with 2 bases between. The V gene's germline CDR1 is SEHNR and CDR2 FQNEAQ (reference sequence). The CDR3 extends over 12 amino acids. This receptor was identified in a man aged 40-49 years with active or convalescent COVID-19. J is TRBJ1-1 and V is TRBV7-9; D call uncertain. Material for sequencing was peripheral blood. The DNA for the CDR3 is TGTGCCAGCAGCTTCATGAACACTGAAGCTTTCTTT. This translates into CASSFMNTEAFF. Drawing the rest from reference TRBV7-9 and TRBJ1-1, the complete variable domain is DTGVSQNPRHKITKRGQNVTFRCDPISEHNRLYWYRQTLGQGPEFLTYFQNEAQLEKSRLLSDRFSAERPKGSFSTLEIQRTEQGDSAMYLCASSFMNTEAFFGQGTRLTVV.